The 23 T cell receptor beta chains in this list originate from one sample, sequenced in a study of OX40 agonist ivuxolimab in advanced cancers. Sequencing used immunoSEQ multiplex PCR; TCRdb keeps in-frame clones, though not all of them. The repertoire has about 110,000 clones, roughly 90% of them found once; the top ten carry around 0.64%. Sample: CD4+ or CD8+ T cells sorted from blood, taken in a trial of the OX40 agonist ivuxolimab. The source is an adult with an advanced solid tumor such as melanoma, head and neck, liver or kidney cancer.

The V gene is TRBV5-6, the J gene TRBJ1-2; a possible D gene is TRBD1 (6 bases). Trimming took 4 bases from V and 7 from J, leaving 14 bases between them. The CDR3 spans 13 residues. Looked up from germline, CDR1 is SGHDT and CDR2 is YYEEEE. For the CDR3, the DNA is TGTGCCAGCAGCCGAGACCAGGGGTCTGGCTACACCTTC. Translated: CASSRDQGSGYTF.

This clone was counted once. CDR3 coding DNA: TGTGCCTGGGGACCCGGCCCCGGGGGCGGTGAAAAACTGTTTTTT. As protein: CAWGPGPGGGEKLFF. The chain combines TRBV30 with TRBJ1-4, with a possible D match to TRBD1 (6 bases). CDR1 is GTSNPN and CDR2 is SVGIG in the germline V gene (reference sequence). CDR3 size: 15 residues. Trimming pared 5 bases from V and 7 bases from J, leaving 20 bases between.

This rearrangement joins TRBV2 to TRBJ2-1, with no clear D. Germline-derived CDR1 and CDR2 are SNHLY and FYNNEI. V lost 5 bases and J 5 bases, leaving 10 bases between the germline ends. This CDR3 has 13 residues. The CDR3 nucleotides are TGTGCCAGCAGTAGAAGCCTAAACAATGAGCAGTTCTTC. It is translated as CASSRSLNNEQFF.

This clone came up once. V gene TRBV25-1 combines with J gene TRBJ2-7, with TRBD1 matching over 7 bases. V dropped 6 bases and J dropped 3; count of bases not matched to a gene: 8. The V gene's germline CDR1 is MGHDK and CDR2 SYGVNS. The CDR3 loop spans 14 amino acids. CDR3 residues: CASRQTGIGYEQYF. The CDR3 bases are TGTGCCAGCAGACAGACAGGGATCGGCTACGAGCAGTACTTC.

This chain joins TRBV7-9 and TRBJ2-1; a weak D match, TRBD2 (9 bases). CDR1 SEHNR and CDR2 FQNEAQ come from the germline V gene (reference sequence). Trimming cost V 5 bases and J 7 bases, with 21 bases left between them. This CDR3 region has 16 residues. The CDR3 is CASSPGGGRAGNEQFF. In nucleotides, the CDR3 is TGTGCCAGCAGCCCAGGGGGCGGGAGGGCTGGAAATGAGCAGTTCTTC.

This chain connects TRBV27 to TRBJ1-5; TRBD1 is a possible D gene (6 bases). This CDR3 comprises 15 residues. Germline V lookup: CDR1 MNHEY, CDR2 SMNVEV (reference sequence). Trimming pared 5 bases from V and 2 bases from J, leaving 13 bases between. The CDR3, as DNA: TGTGCCAGCAGTGTAAGGGGGACCGGCAATCAGCCCCAGCATTTT. It specifies CASSVRGTGNQPQHF.

Regarding this clone: Other DNA sequences within the sample encode an identical CDR3. CDR3 sequence (DNA): TGTGCCTGGAAGAGGCCAAACACTGAAGCTTTCTTT. This encodes CAWKRPNTEAFF. This chain connects TRBV30 to TRBJ1-1; D is undetermined. Looked up from germline, CDR1 is GTSNPN and CDR2 is SVGIG (reference sequence). This CDR3 spans 12 amino acids. Trimming took off 4 bases at V and 2 bases at J, with 8 bases between the two ends.

This chain links TRBV19 with TRBJ2-5, with a weak D call TRBD2 (6 bases). Per the germline V gene, CDR1 is LNHDA and CDR2 is SQIVND (reference sequence). The V end was cut by 6 bases, the J end by 2 bases, with 13 bases between. The CDR3 length is 14 residues. CDR3 bases: TGTGCCAGTAGATCCAGCGGGCGACAAGAGACCCAGTACTTC. Protein: CASRSSGRQETQYF.

The J gene is TRBJ2-3, the V gene TRBV19, with D perhaps matching TRBD2 (7 bases). The CDR3 has 15 residues. V lost 2 bases and J lost 5, with 14 bases in between. CDR1 and CDR2 (germline): LNHDA, SQIVND (reference sequence). This chain's CDR3 is CASSITRGPGDTQYF. The CDR3 nucleotides read TGTGCCAGTAGTATAACGCGGGGGCCGGGAGATACGCAGTATTTT.

A few counts support this clone. The chain combines TRBV5-1 with TRBJ2-3; 7 nucleotides align to TRBD2. Germline V CDR1 and CDR2: SGHRS, YFSETQ. The V and J ends lost 6 bases and 3 bases, in that order; junction bases with no gene match: 7. The CDR3 runs to 14 residues. The CDR3 DNA reads as TGCGCCAGCAACCTGGGGGGGTGGACAGATACGCAGTATTTT. This encodes CASNLGGWTDTQYF. The complete variable domain, with remaining parts taken from reference TRBV5-1 and TRBJ2-3, reads KAGVTQTPRYLIKTRGQQVTLSCSPISGHRSVSWYQQTPGQGLQFLFEYFSETQRNKGNFPGRFSGRQFSNSRSEMNVSTLELGDSALYLCASNLGGWTDTQYFGPGTRLTVL.

The chain recombines TRBV30 with TRBJ2-7, with 7 bases fitting TRBD1. The ends lost 4 bases at V and 4 bases at J; junction bases unmatched: 7. This CDR3 is 13 amino acids long. Germline CDR1 and CDR2: GTSNPN and SVGIG (reference sequence). In nucleotides, the CDR3 is TGTGCCTGGATGACAGGGAGAGATTACGAGCAGTACTTC. Translating gives CAWMTGRDYEQYF.

The rearrangement links TRBV5-1 to TRBJ2-7, with D possibly being TRBD1 or TRBD2 (5 bases each). The V gene lost 0 bases and the J gene lost 3 bases, with 13 bases spanning the gap. The CDR3 is 15 amino acids. Germline CDR1 and CDR2: SGHRS and YFSETQ. CDR3 DNA sequence: TGCGCCAGCAGCTTGGCTACCGGGACGGGCTACGAGCAGTACTTC. Encoded protein: CASSLATGTGYEQYF.

This chain joins TRBV7-6 and TRBJ2-3; D ambiguous. CDR3 size: 13 residues. Germline V gene lookup returns CDR1 SGHVS and CDR2 FNYEAQ. Trimming pared 5 bases from V and 3 bases from J, leaving 9 bases between. The CDR3 DNA is TGTGCCAGCAGCCCAAACCCTACAGATACGCAGTATTTT. This sequence encodes CASSPNPTDTQYF.

J is TRBJ2-3 and V is TRBV7-2; 7 bases match TRBD1. CDR1 and CDR2 from the germline V gene are SGHTA and FQGNSA. The ends lost 4 bases at V and 0 bases at J; junction bases unmatched: 4. The CDR3 length is 15 residues. The CDR3 DNA reads as TGTGCCAGCAGCTCCCGACAGGGTAGCACAGATACGCAGTATTTT. Translation: CASSSRQGSTDTQYF.

A single count supports this clone. This rearrangement joins TRBV25-1 to TRBJ2-1, with 9 bases matching TRBD1. With 2 bases clipped from V and 4 bases from J, the junction kept 6 bases outside the gene matches. The germline V gene encodes CDR1 MGHDK and CDR2 SYGVNS. The CDR3 loop spans 16 amino acids. Here the CDR3 reads CASSEGGDRDYNEQFF. The CDR3 DNA reads as TGTGCCAGCAGTGAAGGCGGGGACAGGGATTACAATGAGCAGTTCTTC.

This chain uses TRBV5-1 with TRBJ2-1; 12 bases agree with TRBD2. The CDR3 is 15 amino acids. Germline CDR1 is SGHRS and CDR2 is YFSETQ. Germline trimming cut 0 bases from V and 8 bases from J; bases unmatched to any gene: 3. CDR3 sequence (DNA): TGCGCCAGCAGCTTGGGGACTAGCGGGAACGATGAGCAGTTCTTC. Its protein product is CASSLGTSGNDEQFF.

CDR3 sequence: CASSSRRTSSGETQYF. Written as DNA, the CDR3 is TGTGCCAGTAGTAGCCGAAGGACTAGCTCTGGAGAGACCCAGTACTTC. The chain uses TRBV19 and TRBJ2-5; 8 bases agree with TRBD2. The CDR3 is 16 amino acids. V shed 4 bases and J 4 bases; nucleotides not matched to a gene: 11. Germline V gives CDR1 LNHDA, CDR2 SQIVND (reference sequence).

The rearrangement uses TRBV11-3 and TRBJ2-1; 12 bases are shared with TRBD2. The V and J ends lost 0 bases and 4 bases, in that order; junction bases with no gene match: 1. The CDR3 spans 16 residues. Germline V gene data show CDR1 as SGHNT and CDR2 as YENEEA. The CDR3 nucleotides are TGTGCCAGCAGCTTAGAGACTAGCGGGGGATACAATGAGCAGTTCTTC. This encodes CASSLETSGGYNEQFF.

J is TRBJ1-5 and V is TRBV6-6; no clear D. Germline CDR1 is MNHNY and CDR2 is SVGAGI (reference sequence). This CDR3 is built from 11 residues. V gave up 2 bases and J gave up 13 bases, with 9 bases separating them. CDR3 amino acids: CASSYAGSQHF. As DNA, the CDR3 is TGTGCCAGCAGTTACGCTGGGTCTCAGCATTTT.

The genes are TRBV5-1 and TRBJ1-6, with D maybe TRBD1 (6 bases). The germline V and J ends were trimmed by 0 bases and 7 bases, with 11 bases remaining between them. The CDR3 is made up of 15 amino acids. The germline CDR1 and CDR2 sequences are SGHRS and YFSETQ. The CDR3 is CASSLDIGGNSPLHF. Here the CDR3 DNA reads TGCGCCAGCAGCTTGGATATAGGGGGAAATTCACCCCTCCACTTT.

This chain links TRBV7-8 with TRBJ1-2, with 8 bases fitting TRBD1. V lost 0 bases to trimming and J lost 8 bases; unmatched junction nucleotides: 8. Looked up from germline, CDR1 is SGHVS and CDR2 is FQNEAQ. This CDR3 spans 15 amino acids. CDR3 residues: CASSLADRATLGYTF. The CDR3, as DNA: TGTGCCAGCAGCTTAGCGGACAGGGCCACCTTAGGCTACACCTTC. The variable domain in full, with the rest retrieved from reference TRBV7-8 and TRBJ1-2, is GAGVSQSPRYKVAKRGQDVALRCDPISGHVSLFWYQQALGQGPEFLTYFQNEAQLDKSGLPSDRFFAERPEGSVSTLKIQRTQQEDSAVYLCASSLADRATLGYTFGSGTRLTVV.

The chain carries TRBV5-1 and TRBJ2-1; 9 bases agree with TRBD2. The CDR3 loop spans 16 amino acids. Germline V gives CDR1 SGHRS, CDR2 YFSETQ. Germline trimming cut 1 base from V and 8 bases from J; bases unmatched to any gene: 10. As DNA, the CDR3 is TGCGCCAGCAGCTTGTCTTTAGGAGCGGGGGGAGATGAGCAGTTCTTC. This sequence encodes CASSLSLGAGGDEQFF.

CDR3 coding DNA: TGCGCCAGTCTTAGTGAAGCTTTCTTT. Translated: CASLSEAFF. The chain links TRBV5-1 to TRBJ1-1; D uncertain. CDR3 length: 9 amino acids. Germline values: CDR1 SGHRS, CDR2 YFSETQ. Trimming cost V 8 bases and J 7 bases, with 6 bases left between them.